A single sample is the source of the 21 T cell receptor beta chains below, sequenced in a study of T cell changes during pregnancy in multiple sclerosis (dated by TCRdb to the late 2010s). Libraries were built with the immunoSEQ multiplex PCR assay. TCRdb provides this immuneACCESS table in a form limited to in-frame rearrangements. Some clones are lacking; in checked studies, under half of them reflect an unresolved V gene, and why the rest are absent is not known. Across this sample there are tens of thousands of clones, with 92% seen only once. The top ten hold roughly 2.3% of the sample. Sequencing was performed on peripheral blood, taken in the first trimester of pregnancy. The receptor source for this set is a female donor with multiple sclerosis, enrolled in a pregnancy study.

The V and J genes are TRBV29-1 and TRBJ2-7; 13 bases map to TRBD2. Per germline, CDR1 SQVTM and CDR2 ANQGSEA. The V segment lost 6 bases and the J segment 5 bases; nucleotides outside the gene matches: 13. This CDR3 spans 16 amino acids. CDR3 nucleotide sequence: TGCAGCGTGGTTGGGGAACTAGCGGGAGGGCCTAACGAGCAGTACTTC. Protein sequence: CSVVGELAGGPNEQYF.

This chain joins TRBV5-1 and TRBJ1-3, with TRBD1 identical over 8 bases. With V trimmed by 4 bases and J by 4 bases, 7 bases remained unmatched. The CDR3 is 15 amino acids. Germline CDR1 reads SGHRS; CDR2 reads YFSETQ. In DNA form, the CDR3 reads TGCGCCAGCAGCGTTCAGGGGGCGCAAGGAAACACCATATATTTT. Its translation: CASSVQGAQGNTIYF. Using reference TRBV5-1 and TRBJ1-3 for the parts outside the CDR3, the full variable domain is KAGVTQTPRYLIKTRGQQVTLSCSPISGHRSVSWYQQTPGQGLQFLFEYFSETQRNKGNFPGRFSGRQFSNSRSEMNVSTLELGDSALYLCASSVQGAQGNTIYFGEGSWLTVV.

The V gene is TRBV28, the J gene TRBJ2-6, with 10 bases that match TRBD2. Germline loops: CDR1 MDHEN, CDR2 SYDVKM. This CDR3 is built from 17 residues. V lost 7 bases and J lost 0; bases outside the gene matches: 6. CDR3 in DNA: TGTGCCAGCAACCCTCTAGCGGGGGTCTCTGGGGCCAACGTCCTGACTTTC. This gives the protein CASNPLAGVSGANVLTF.

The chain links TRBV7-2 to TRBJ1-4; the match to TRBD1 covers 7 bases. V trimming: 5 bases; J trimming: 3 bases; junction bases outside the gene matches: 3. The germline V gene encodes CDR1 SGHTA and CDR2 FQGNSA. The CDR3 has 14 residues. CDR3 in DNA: TGTGCCAGCAGCCTAGGGACAGCTAATGAAAAACTGTTTTTT. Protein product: CASSLGTANEKLFF.

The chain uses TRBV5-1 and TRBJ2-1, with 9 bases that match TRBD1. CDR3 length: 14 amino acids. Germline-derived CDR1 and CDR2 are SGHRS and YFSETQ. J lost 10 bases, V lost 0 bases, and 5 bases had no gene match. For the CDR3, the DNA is TGCGCCAGCAGCTTGGGGACAGGGGTTTTAGAGCAGTTCTTC. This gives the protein CASSLGTGVLEQFF. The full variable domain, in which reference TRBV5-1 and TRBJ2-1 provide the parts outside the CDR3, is KAGVTQTPRYLIKTRGQQVTLSCSPISGHRSVSWYQQTPGQGLQFLFEYFSETQRNKGNFPGRFSGRQFSNSRSEMNVSTLELGDSALYLCASSLGTGVLEQFFGPGTRLTVL.

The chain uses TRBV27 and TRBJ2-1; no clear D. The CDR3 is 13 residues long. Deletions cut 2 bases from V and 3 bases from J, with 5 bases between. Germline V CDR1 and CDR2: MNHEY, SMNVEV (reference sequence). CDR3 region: CASSLHGYNEQFF. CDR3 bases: TGTGCCAGCAGTTTACACGGCTACAATGAGCAGTTCTTC.

CDR3 nucleotide sequence: TGCGCCAGCAGCCCCGTTCGGGCGGGAGCCTCCTACGAGCAGTACTTC. Protein sequence: CASSPVRAGASYEQYF. The chain uses TRBV4-3 and TRBJ2-7, with TRBD2 matching 7 bases. The J segment lost 0 bases and the V segment lost 4 bases, leaving 9 bases of the junction unmatched. The germline CDR1 and CDR2 sequences are LGHNA and YSLEER. The CDR3 covers 16 residues.

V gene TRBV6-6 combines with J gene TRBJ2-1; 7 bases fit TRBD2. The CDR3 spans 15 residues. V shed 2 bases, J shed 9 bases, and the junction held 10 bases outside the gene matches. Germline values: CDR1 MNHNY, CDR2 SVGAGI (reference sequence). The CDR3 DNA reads TGTGCCAGCAGTTACCGCAGAACAGAGCGGGGTGAGCAGTTCTTC. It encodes CASSYRRTERGEQFF.

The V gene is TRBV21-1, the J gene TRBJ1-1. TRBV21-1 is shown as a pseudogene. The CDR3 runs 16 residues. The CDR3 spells CASSQGGAGTNTEAFF. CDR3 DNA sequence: TGTGCCAGCAGCCAAGGAGGGGCGGGGACTAACACTGAAGCTTTCTTT.

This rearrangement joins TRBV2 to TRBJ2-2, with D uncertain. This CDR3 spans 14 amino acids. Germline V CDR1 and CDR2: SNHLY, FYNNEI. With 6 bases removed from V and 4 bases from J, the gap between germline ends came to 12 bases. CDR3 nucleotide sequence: TGTGCCAGCAGAGTGCCTTTCGGCACCGGGGAGCTGTTTTTT. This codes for CASRVPFGTGELFF.

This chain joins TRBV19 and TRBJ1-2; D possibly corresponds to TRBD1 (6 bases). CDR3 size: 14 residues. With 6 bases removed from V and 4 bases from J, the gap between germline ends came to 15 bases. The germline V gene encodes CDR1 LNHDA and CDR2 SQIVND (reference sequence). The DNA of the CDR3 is TGTGCCAGTAGCGTTGGACAGTGGCTCTATGGCTACACCTTC. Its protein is CASSVGQWLYGYTF.

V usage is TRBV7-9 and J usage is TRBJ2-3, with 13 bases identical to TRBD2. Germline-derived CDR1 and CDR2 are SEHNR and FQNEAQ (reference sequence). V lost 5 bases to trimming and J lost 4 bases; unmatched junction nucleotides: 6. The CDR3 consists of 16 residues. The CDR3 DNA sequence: TGTGCCAGCAGCCCGCGACTAGCGGGAGGCCCAGATACGCAGTATTTT. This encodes CASSPRLAGGPDTQYF.

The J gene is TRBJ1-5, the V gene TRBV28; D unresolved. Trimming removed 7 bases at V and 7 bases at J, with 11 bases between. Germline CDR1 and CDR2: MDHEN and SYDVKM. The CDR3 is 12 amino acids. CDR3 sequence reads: CASMERLQPQHF. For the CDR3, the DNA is TGTGCCAGCATGGAGCGATTGCAGCCCCAGCATTTT.

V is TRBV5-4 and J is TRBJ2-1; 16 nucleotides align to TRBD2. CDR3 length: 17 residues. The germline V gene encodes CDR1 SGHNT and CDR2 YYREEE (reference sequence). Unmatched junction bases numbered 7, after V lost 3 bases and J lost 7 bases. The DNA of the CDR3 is TGTGCCAGCAGCTCGGGACTAGCGGGAGGGTTTAGGAATGAGCAGTTCTTC. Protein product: CASSSGLAGGFRNEQFF.

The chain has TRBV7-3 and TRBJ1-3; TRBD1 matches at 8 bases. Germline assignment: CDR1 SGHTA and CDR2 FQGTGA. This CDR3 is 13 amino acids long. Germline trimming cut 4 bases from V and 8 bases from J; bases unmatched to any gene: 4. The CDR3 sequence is CASSSDRGDTIYF. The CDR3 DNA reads TGTGCCAGCAGCTCCGACAGGGGAGACACCATATATTTT.

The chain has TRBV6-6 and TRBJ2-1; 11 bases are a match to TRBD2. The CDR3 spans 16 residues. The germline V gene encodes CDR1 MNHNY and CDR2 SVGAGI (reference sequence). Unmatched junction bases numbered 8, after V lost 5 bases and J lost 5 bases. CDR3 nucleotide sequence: TGTGCCAGCAGTCCCCTAGCGGGAGGTAACCACAATGAGCAGTTCTTC. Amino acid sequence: CASSPLAGGNHNEQFF.

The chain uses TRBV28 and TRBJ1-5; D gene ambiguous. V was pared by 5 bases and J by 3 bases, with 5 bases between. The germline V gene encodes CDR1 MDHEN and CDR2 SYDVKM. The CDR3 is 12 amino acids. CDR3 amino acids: CASSPSNQPQHF. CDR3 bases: TGTGCCAGCAGTCCCTCCAATCAGCCCCAGCATTTT.

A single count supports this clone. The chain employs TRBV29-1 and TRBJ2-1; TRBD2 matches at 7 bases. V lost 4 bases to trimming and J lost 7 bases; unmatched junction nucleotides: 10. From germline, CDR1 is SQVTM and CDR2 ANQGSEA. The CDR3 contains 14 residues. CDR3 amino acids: CSVVPGGVRNEQFF. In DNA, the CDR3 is TGCAGCGTTGTACCGGGAGGCGTTAGGAATGAGCAGTTCTTC.

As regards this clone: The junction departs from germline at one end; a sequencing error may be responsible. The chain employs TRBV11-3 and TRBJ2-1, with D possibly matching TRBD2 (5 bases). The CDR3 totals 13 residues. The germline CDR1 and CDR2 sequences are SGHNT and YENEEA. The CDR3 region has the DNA TGTGCCAGCAGCATAGACGGGATACACGAGCAGTTCTTC. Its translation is CASSIDGIHEQFF.

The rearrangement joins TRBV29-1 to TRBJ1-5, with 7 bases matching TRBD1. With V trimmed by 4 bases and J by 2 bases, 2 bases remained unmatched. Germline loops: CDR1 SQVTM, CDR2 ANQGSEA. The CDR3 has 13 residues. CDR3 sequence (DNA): TGCAGCGTTGGGCAGGGGGGCAATCAGCCCCAGCATTTT. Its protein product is CSVGQGGNQPQHF.

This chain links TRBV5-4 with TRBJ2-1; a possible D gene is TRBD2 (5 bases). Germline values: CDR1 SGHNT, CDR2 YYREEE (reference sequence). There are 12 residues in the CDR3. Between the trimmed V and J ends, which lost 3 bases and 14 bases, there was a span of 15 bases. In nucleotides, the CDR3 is TGTGCCAGCAGCTCGTTACTAGATCAGGAGTTCTTC. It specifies CASSSLLDQEFF. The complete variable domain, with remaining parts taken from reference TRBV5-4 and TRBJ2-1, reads ETGVTQSPTHLIKTRGQQVTLRCSSQSGHNTVSWYQQALGQGPQFIFQYYREEENGRGNFPPRFSGLQFPNYSSELNVNALELDDSALYLCASSSLLDQEFFGPGTRLTVL.